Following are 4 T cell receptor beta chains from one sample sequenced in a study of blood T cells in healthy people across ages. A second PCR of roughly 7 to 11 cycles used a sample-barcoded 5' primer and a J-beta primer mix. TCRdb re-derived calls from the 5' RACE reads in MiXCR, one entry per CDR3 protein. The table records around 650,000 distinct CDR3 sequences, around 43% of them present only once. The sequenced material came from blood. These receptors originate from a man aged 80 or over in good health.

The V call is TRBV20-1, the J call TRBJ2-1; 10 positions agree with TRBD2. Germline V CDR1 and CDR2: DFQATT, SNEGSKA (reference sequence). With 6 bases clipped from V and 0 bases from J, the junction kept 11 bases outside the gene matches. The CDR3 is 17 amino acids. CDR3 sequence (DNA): TGCAGTGCAACTTTCCTAGCGGGGGTAAGCTCCTACAATGAGCAGTTCTTC. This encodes CSATFLAGVSSYNEQFF.

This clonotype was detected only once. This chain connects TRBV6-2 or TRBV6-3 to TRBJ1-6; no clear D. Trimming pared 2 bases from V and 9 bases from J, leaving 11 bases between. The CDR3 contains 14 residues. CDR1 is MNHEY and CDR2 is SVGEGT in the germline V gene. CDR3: CASSYGVGISPLHF. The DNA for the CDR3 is TGTGCCAGCAGTTACGGGGTGGGAATTTCACCCCTCCACTTT.

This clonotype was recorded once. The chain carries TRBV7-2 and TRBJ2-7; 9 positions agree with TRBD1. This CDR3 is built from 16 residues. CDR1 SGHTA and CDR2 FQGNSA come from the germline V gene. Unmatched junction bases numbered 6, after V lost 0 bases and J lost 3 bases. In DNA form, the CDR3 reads TGTGCCAGCAGCTTAGCGCGGGGACAGGGCCACTACGAGCAGTACTTC. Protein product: CASSLARGQGHYEQYF.

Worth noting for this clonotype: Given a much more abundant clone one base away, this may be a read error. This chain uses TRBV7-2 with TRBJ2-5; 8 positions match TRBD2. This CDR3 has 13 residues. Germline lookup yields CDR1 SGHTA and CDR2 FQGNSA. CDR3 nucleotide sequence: TGTGCCGGCAGCGGGGGTGCACTAGAGACCCAGTACTTC. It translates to CAGSGGALETQYF.